Below, 12 T cell receptor beta chains from the same sample are listed, as sequenced in a study of cytotoxic CD8 clonotypes in ibrutinib-treated CLL. Method: immunoSEQ multiplex PCR; TCRdb's copy keeps in-frame clones and lacks some. In the table there are roughly 47,000 clones, roughly 53% of which are singletons. The sequencing used PBMCs, collected after 12 months of ibrutinib treatment. The receptors here all came from a human donor with chronic lymphocytic leukemia.

The V call is TRBV6-6, the J call TRBJ2-1, with 10 bases aligning to TRBD2. The CDR3 length is 15 residues. V trimming: 5 bases; J trimming: 6 bases; junction bases outside the gene matches: 7. Germline V CDR1 and CDR2: MNHNY, SVGAGI (reference sequence). CDR3 region: CASSKTSGTFNEQFF. For the CDR3, the DNA is TGTGCCAGCAGTAAAACTAGCGGGACGTTCAATGAGCAGTTCTTC.

This chain links TRBV28 with TRBJ1-6; 7 bases map to TRBD1. In germline, CDR1 is MDHEN, CDR2 SYDVKM. The junction had 8 bases not matched to a gene; V was cut back by 6 bases and J by 6 bases. The CDR3 is made up of 15 amino acids. The CDR3 sequence is CASRPGQTFNSPLHF. The CDR3 DNA follows: TGTGCCAGCAGGCCGGGACAGACCTTTAATTCACCCCTCCACTTT.

This clone showed up many times. The chain combines TRBV27 with TRBJ1-5; D is uncertain. This CDR3 spans 15 amino acids. Trimming removed 3 bases from V and 4 bases from J, with 13 bases in between. The germline CDR1 and CDR2 sequences are MNHEY and SMNVEV (reference sequence). This chain's CDR3 is CASSFSAHGNQPQHF. CDR3 DNA sequence: TGTGCCAGCAGTTTCTCCGCCCACGGGAATCAGCCCCAGCATTTT.

This clone was observed many times. The V call is TRBV5-1, the J call TRBJ2-5; no clear D gene. This CDR3 comprises 12 residues. V gave up 0 bases and J gave up 3 bases, with 3 bases separating them. Germline CDR1 SGHRS, CDR2 YFSETQ. CDR3: CASSLGEETQYF. DNA for the CDR3: TGCGCCAGCAGCTTGGGGGAAGAGACCCAGTACTTC.

The V and J genes are TRBV5-6 and TRBJ1-2; 8 bases map to TRBD1. The CDR3 runs to 16 residues. The germline gives CDR1 SGHDT, CDR2 YYEEEE. Trimming removed 4 bases from V and 1 base from J; junction bases left unmatched: 9. CDR3 sequence reads: CASSAAGTGGNYGYTF. The CDR3 DNA follows: TGTGCCAGCAGCGCGGCCGGGACAGGAGGTAACTATGGCTACACCTTC.

A few counts support this clone. V gene TRBV28 combines with J gene TRBJ1-5; a possible D gene is TRBD1 (5 bases). The CDR3 length is 15 residues. Germline CDR1 and CDR2: MDHEN and SYDVKM. Trimming removed 5 bases at V and 2 bases at J, with 13 bases between. The CDR3 loop reads CASSVLGEGNQPQHF. In DNA, the CDR3 is TGTGCCAGCAGTGTCCTGGGGGAGGGCAATCAGCCCCAGCATTTT.

The chain combines TRBV7-2 with TRBJ2-5; 10 nucleotides line up with TRBD2. Germline V gives CDR1 SGHTA, CDR2 FQGNSA. The trim removed 5 bases at V and 4 bases at J, leaving 4 bases unmatched. There are 14 residues in the CDR3. CDR3 sequence: CASSKPSGRETQYF. CDR3 DNA sequence: TGTGCCAGCAGCAAGCCTAGCGGGAGAGAGACCCAGTACTTC. Combining the CDR3 with reference TRBV7-2 and TRBJ2-5 gives the whole variable domain GAGVSQSPSNKVTEKGKDVELRCDPISGHTALYWYRQSLGQGLEFLIYFQGNSAPDKSGLPSDRFSAERTGGSVSTLTIQRTQQEDSAVYLCASSKPSGRETQYFGPGTRLLVL.

In this sample, this clone turned up a few times. V usage is TRBV7-6 and J usage is TRBJ2-1; D is uncertain. Trimming took 2 bases from V and 6 from J, leaving 2 bases between them. This CDR3 has 11 residues. From germline, CDR1 is SGHVS and CDR2 FNYEAQ. In nucleotides, the CDR3 is TGTGCCAGCAGCTTAACCAATGAGCAGTTCTTC. This translates into CASSLTNEQFF.

The CDR3 coding sequence is TGCGCCAGCAGTCGGACTAGCGGAGCCTACGAGCAGTACTTC. This encodes CASSRTSGAYEQYF. This chain joins TRBV5-1 and TRBJ2-7, with 10 bases identical to TRBD2. J lost 2 bases, V lost 5 bases, and 4 bases had no gene match. The CDR3 totals 14 residues. Germline V lookup: CDR1 SGHRS, CDR2 YFSETQ. Drawing the rest from reference TRBV5-1 and TRBJ2-7, the complete variable domain is KAGVTQTPRYLIKTRGQQVTLSCSPISGHRSVSWYQQTPGQGLQFLFEYFSETQRNKGNFPGRFSGRQFSNSRSEMNVSTLELGDSALYLCASSRTSGAYEQYFGPGTRLTVT.

This clone has just a few counts. J is TRBJ2-5 and V is TRBV5-1, with unresolved D. The CDR3 extends over 17 amino acids. Germline V gene lookup returns CDR1 SGHRS and CDR2 YFSETQ. The V end was cut by 0 bases, the J end by 3 bases, with 18 bases between. Here the CDR3 reads CASSLVGTTGSKETQYF. The CDR3 DNA sequence: TGCGCCAGCAGCTTGGTTGGCACAACCGGATCAAAAGAGACCCAGTACTTC.

This clone was counted between two and nine times. The chain recombines TRBV11-2 with TRBJ2-1; 15 bases are shared with TRBD2. Germline loops: CDR1 SGHAT, CDR2 FQNNGV. The V segment lost 5 bases and the J segment 0 bases; nucleotides outside the gene matches: 8. The CDR3 consists of 19 residues. CDR3 amino acids: CASSPYGTSGGSSYNEQFF. DNA of the CDR3: TGTGCCAGCAGCCCGTACGGGACTAGCGGGGGGAGCTCCTACAATGAGCAGTTCTTC.

DNA of the CDR3: TGTGCCAGCGGGACAGGGTGGTCTTCAGAAGCTTTCTTT. This encodes CASGTGWSSEAFF. The chain carries TRBV6-1 and TRBJ1-1, with 9 bases lining up with TRBD1. The V and J ends lost 8 bases and 8 bases, in that order; junction bases with no gene match: 9. CDR1 MNHNS and CDR2 SASEGT come from the germline V gene. The CDR3 is 13 amino acids.